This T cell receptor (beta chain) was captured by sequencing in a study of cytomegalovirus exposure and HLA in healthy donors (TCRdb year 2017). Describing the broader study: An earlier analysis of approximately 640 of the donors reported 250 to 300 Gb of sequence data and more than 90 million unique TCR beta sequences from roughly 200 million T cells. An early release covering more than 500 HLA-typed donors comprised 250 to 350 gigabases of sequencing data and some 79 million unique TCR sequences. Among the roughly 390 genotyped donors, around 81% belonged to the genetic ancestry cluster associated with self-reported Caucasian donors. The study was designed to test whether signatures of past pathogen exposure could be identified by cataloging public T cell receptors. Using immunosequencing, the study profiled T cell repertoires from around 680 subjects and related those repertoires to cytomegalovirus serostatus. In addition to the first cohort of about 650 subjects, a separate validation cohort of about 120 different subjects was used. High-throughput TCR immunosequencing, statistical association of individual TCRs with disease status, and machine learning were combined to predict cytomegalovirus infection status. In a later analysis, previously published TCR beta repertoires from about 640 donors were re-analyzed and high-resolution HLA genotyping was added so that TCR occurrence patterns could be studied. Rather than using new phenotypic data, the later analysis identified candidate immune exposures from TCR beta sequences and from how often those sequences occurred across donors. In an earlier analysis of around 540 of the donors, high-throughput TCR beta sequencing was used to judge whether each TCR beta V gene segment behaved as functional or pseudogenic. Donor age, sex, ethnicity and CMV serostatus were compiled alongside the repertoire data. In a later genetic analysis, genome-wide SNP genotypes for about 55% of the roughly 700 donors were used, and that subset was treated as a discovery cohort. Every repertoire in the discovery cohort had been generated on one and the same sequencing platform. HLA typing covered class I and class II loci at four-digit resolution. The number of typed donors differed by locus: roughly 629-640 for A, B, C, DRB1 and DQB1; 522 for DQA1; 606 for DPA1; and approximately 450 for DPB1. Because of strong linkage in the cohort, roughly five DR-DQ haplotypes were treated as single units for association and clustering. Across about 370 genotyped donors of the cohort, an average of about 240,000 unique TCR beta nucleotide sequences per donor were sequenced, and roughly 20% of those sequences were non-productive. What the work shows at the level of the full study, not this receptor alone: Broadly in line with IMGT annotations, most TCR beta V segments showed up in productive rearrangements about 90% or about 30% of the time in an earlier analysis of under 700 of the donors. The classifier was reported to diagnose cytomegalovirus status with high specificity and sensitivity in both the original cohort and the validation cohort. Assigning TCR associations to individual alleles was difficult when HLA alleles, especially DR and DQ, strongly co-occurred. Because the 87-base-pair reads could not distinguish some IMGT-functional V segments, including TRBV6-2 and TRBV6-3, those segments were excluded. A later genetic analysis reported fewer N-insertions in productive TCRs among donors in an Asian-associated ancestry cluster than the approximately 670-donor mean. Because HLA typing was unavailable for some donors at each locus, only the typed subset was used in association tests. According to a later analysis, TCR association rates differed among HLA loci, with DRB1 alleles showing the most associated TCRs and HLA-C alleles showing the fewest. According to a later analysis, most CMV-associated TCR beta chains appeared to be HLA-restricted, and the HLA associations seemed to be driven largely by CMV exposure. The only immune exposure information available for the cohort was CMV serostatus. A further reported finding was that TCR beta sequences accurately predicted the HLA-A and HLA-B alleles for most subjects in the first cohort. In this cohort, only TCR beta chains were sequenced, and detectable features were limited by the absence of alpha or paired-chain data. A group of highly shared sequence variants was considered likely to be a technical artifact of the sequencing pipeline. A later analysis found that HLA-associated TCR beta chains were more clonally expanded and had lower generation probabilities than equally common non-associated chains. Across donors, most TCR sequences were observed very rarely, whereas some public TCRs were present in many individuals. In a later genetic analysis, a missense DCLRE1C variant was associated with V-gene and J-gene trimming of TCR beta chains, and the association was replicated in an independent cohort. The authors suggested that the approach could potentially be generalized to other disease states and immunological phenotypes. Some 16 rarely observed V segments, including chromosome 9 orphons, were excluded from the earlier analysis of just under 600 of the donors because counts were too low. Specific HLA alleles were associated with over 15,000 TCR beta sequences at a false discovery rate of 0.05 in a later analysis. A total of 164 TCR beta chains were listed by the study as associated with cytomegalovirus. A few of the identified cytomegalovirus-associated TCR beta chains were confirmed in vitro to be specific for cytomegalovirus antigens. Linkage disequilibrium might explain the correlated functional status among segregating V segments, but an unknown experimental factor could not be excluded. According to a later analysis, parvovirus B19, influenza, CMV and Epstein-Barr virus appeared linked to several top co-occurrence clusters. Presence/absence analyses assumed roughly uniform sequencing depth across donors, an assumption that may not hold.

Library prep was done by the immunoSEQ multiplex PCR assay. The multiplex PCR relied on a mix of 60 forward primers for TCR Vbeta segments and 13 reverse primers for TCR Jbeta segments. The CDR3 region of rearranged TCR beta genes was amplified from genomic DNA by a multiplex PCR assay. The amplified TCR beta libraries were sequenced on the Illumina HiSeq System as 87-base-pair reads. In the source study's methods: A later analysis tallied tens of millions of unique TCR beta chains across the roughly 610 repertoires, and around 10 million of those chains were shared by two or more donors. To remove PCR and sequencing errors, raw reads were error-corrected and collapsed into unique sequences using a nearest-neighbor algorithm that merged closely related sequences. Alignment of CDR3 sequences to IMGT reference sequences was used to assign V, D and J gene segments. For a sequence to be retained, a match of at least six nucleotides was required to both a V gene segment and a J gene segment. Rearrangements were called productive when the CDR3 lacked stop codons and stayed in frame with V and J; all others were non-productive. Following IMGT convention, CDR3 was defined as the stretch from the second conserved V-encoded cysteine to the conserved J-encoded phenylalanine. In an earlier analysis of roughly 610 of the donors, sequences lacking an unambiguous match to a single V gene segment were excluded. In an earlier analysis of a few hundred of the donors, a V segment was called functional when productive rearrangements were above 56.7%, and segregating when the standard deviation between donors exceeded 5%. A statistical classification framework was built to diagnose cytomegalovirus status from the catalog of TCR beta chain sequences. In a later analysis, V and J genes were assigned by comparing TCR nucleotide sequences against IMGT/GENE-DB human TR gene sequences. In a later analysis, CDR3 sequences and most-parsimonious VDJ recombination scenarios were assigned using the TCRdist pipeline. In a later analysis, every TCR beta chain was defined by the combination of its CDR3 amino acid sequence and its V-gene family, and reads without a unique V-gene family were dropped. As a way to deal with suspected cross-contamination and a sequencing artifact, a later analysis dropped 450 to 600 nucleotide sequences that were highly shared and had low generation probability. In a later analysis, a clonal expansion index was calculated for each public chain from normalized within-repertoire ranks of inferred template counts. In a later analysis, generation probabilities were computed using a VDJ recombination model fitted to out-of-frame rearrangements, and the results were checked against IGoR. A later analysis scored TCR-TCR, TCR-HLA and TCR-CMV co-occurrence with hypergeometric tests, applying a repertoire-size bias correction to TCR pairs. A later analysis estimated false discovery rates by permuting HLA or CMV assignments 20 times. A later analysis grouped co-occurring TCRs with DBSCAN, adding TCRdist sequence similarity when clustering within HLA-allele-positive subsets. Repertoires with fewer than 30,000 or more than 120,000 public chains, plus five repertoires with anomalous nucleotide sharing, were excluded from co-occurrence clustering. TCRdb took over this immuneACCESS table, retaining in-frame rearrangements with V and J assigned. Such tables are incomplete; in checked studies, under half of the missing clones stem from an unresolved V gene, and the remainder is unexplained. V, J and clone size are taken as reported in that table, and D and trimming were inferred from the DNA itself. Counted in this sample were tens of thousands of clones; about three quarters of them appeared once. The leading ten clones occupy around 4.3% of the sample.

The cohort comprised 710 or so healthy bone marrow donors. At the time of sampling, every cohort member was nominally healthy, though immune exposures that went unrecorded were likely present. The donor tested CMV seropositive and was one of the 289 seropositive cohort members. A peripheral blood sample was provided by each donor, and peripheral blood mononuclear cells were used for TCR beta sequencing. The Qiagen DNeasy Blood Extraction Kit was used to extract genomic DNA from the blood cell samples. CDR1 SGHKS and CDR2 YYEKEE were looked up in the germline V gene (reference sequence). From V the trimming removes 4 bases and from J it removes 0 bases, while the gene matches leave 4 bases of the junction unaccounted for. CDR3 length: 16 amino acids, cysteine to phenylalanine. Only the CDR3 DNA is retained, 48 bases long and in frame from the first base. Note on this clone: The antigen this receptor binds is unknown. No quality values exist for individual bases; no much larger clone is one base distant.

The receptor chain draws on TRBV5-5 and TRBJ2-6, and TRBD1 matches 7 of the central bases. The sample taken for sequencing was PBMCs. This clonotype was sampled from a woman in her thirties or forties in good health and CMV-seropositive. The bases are TGTGCCAGCAGCAACGGACAGGTCTCTGGGGCCAACGTCCTGACTTTC. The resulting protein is CASSNGQVSGANVLTF. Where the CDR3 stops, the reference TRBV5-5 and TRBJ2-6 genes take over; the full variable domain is DAGVTQSPTHLIKTRGQQVTLRCSPISGHKSVSWYQQVLGQGPQFIFQYYEKEERGRGNFPDRFSARQFPNYSSELNVNALLLGDSALYLCASSNGQVSGANVLTFGAGSRLTVL.